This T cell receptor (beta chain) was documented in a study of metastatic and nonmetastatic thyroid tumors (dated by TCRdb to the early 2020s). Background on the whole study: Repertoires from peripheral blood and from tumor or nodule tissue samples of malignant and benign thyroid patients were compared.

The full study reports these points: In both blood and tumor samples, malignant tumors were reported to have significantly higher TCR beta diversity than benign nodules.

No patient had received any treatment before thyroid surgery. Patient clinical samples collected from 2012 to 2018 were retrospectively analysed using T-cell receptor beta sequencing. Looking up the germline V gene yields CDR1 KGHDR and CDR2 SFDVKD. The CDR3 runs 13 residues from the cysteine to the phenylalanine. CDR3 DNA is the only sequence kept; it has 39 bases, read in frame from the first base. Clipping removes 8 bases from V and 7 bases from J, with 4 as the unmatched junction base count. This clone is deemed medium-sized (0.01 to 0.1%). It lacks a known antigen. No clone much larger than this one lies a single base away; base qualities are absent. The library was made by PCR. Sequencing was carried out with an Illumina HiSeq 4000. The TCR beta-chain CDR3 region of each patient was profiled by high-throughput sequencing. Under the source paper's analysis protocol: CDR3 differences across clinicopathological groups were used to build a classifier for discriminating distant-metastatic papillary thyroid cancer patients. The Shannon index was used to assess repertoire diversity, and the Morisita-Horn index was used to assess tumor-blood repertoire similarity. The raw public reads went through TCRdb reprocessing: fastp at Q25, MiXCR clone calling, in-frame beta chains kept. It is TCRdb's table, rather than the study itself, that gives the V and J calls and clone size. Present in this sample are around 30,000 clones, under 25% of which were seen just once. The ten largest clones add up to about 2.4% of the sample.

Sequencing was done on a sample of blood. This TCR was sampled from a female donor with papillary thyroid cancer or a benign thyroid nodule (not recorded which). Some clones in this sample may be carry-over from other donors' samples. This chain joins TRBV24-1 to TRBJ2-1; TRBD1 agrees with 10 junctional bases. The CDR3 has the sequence CATTRTGGNEQFF. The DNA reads TGTGCCACCACCAGGACAGGGGGTAATGAGCAGTTCTTC.